A single sample is the source of the 18 T cell receptor beta chains below, sequenced in a study of blood T cell repertoires in COVID-19. Method: immunoSEQ multiplex PCR; TCRdb's copy keeps in-frame clones and lacks some. The data contain hundreds of thousands of clones, around 87% of them singletons. Sequencing was carried out using peripheral blood. The source of these receptors is a man between 65 and 79 years old with acute or convalescent COVID-19.

The rearrangement uses TRBV19 and TRBJ2-2, with 8 nucleotides matching TRBD1. The CDR3 extends over 16 amino acids. The junction had 7 bases not matched to a gene; V was cut back by 7 bases and J by 0 bases. Looked up from germline, CDR1 is LNHDA and CDR2 is SQIVND (reference sequence). The CDR3 DNA reads as TGTGCCAGTAATTTATTGGGACAGGCGAACACCGGGGAGCTGTTTTTT. Translating gives CASNLLGQANTGELFF. Filled out from reference TRBV19 and TRBJ2-2, the complete variable domain reads DGGITQSPKYLFRKEGQNVTLSCEQNLNHDAMYWYRQDPGQGLRLIYYSQIVNDFQKGDIAEGYSVSREKKESFPLTVTSAQKNPTAFYLCASNLLGQANTGELFFGEGSRLTVL.

The chain employs TRBV12-3 or TRBV12-4 and TRBJ1-6; D not resolved. The length of the CDR3 is 13 residues. V gave up 5 bases and J gave up 9 bases, with 11 bases separating them. The CDR3 sequence: CASSPTRSSPLHF. CDR3 DNA sequence: TGTGCCAGCAGTCCAACCAGAAGTTCACCCCTCCACTTT.

The chain recombines TRBV6-2 or TRBV6-3 with TRBJ1-1; no clear D. V lost 1 base to trimming and J lost 2 bases, with 5 bases between them. CDR1 and CDR2 (germline): MNHEY, SVGEGT. The CDR3 consists of 13 residues. The CDR3 reads CASSYWPNTEAFF. The CDR3 DNA sequence: TGTGCCAGCAGTTACTGGCCAAACACTGAAGCTTTCTTT.

The rearrangement links TRBV5-4 to TRBJ2-1, with 9 bases identical to TRBD2. Germline lookup yields CDR1 SGHNT and CDR2 YYREEE (reference sequence). This CDR3 contains 15 residues. Trimming took 0 bases from V and 2 from J; bases not matched to a gene: 0. DNA of the CDR3: TGTGCCAGCAGCTTGGGCGGGGGGGCCTACAATGAGCAGTTCTTC. It is translated as CASSLGGGAYNEQFF. Using reference TRBV5-4 and TRBJ2-1 for the parts outside the CDR3, the full variable domain is ETGVTQSPTHLIKTRGQQVTLRCSSQSGHNTVSWYQQALGQGPQFIFQYYREEENGRGNFPPRFSGLQFPNYSSELNVNALELDDSALYLCASSLGGGAYNEQFFGPGTRLTVL.

The genes are TRBV2 and TRBJ1-5, with TRBD1 as a possible D gene (6 bases). This CDR3 has 13 residues. V lost 6 bases to trimming and J lost 2 bases, with 8 bases between them. The germline V gene encodes CDR1 SNHLY and CDR2 FYNNEI. The CDR3 bases are TGTGCCAGCAGCAGGACAGGCAATCAGCCCCAGCATTTT. Translation: CASSRTGNQPQHF. Combining the CDR3 with reference TRBV2 and TRBJ1-5 gives the whole variable domain EPEVTQTPSHQVTQMGQEVILRCVPISNHLYFYWYRQILGQKVEFLVSFYNNEISEKSEIFDDQFSVERPDGSNFTLKIRSTKLEDSAMYFCASSRTGNQPQHFGDGTRLSIL.

The V call is TRBV14, the J call TRBJ1-6; D ambiguous. The CDR3 runs 14 residues. Germline V CDR1 and CDR2: SGHDN, FVKESK. Trimming removed 0 bases from V and 8 bases from J, with 8 bases in between. The CDR3 DNA reads TGTGCCAGCAGCCAAGAAACTATCTATTCACCCCTCCACTTT. Its translation: CASSQETIYSPLHF.

The chain uses TRBV5-4 and TRBJ2-3, with TRBD2 identical over 8 bases. The V and J ends lost 0 bases and 2 bases, in that order; junction bases with no gene match: 5. Germline lookup yields CDR1 SGHNT and CDR2 YYREEE (reference sequence). This CDR3 comprises 16 residues. This CDR3 reads CASSLAGGRDTDTQYF. CDR3 coding DNA: TGTGCCAGCAGCTTGGCGGGGGGGCGGGACACAGATACGCAGTATTTT.

V and J are TRBV27 and TRBJ1-4; possible D gene TRBD1, 6 bases. From germline, CDR1 is MNHEY and CDR2 SMNVEV (reference sequence). Trimming stripped 5 bases from V and 6 bases from J, with 28 bases between. CDR3 length equals 19 residues. DNA for the CDR3: TGTGCCAGCAGTCCTTATCTACCGACGAACAGGGTCGAAGATGAAAAACTGTTTTTT. Translation gives CASSPYLPTNRVEDEKLFF.

V usage is TRBV7-9 and J usage is TRBJ2-7, with D possibly matching TRBD1 (6 bases). From germline, CDR1 is SEHNR and CDR2 FQNEAQ (reference sequence). V was pared by 3 bases and J by 9 bases, with 21 bases between. The CDR3 extends over 15 amino acids. In nucleotides, the CDR3 is TGTGCCAGCAGCTTGTCGAGGGGGTTCTCCGATACGCAGTACTTC. Translating gives CASSLSRGFSDTQYF.

The chain has TRBV7-2 and TRBJ2-3; 7 bases fit TRBD1. The germline CDR1 and CDR2 sequences are SGHTA and FQGNSA. Germline trimming cut 5 bases from V and 7 bases from J; bases unmatched to any gene: 12. This CDR3 is built from 15 residues. CDR3: CASSRTGSITNTQYF. CDR3 nucleotides: TGTGCCAGCAGCCGGACAGGTTCCATCACTAATACGCAGTATTTT.

This sequence joins TRBV19 and TRBJ2-2; unclear D gene. The CDR3 contains 13 residues. V shed 2 bases and J shed 8 bases, with 9 bases lying between them. The germline V gene has CDR1 LNHDA and CDR2 SQIVND (reference sequence). CDR3 DNA: TGTGCCAGTAGTATATATGATAGTGGGGAGCTGTTTTTT. This translates into CASSIYDSGELFF.

This clone was found once. This chain connects TRBV27 to TRBJ2-2; TRBD2 aligns across 8 bases. Germline trimming cut 7 bases from V and 0 bases from J; bases unmatched to any gene: 4. Germline CDR1 is MNHEY and CDR2 is SMNVEV (reference sequence). This CDR3 has 15 amino acids. In nucleotides, the CDR3 is TGTGCCAGCAATCATAGCGGGGCGAACACCGGGGAGCTGTTTTTT. This sequence encodes CASNHSGANTGELFF.

This sequence joins TRBV18 and TRBJ1-6; 7 bases map to TRBD1. The length of the CDR3 is 16 residues. The V segment lost 2 bases and the J segment 5 bases; nucleotides outside the gene matches: 6. CDR1 KGHSH and CDR2 LQKENI come from the germline V gene. The CDR3 loop reads CASSPIRGTDNSPLHF. CDR3 coding DNA: TGTGCCAGCTCACCAATAAGAGGGACAGATAATTCACCCCTCCACTTT.

The genes are TRBV10-3 and TRBJ2-1, with a tentative D call TRBD2 (6 bases). Per the germline V gene, CDR1 is ENHRY and CDR2 is SYGVKD. This CDR3 has 14 residues. With 6 bases removed from V and 7 bases from J, the gap between germline ends came to 16 bases. The CDR3 sequence is CAIRGGVSGNEQFF. The DNA for the CDR3 is TGTGCCATCAGGGGCGGTGTTAGCGGTAATGAGCAGTTCTTC.

The gene calls are TRBV7-2 and TRBJ2-1, with D possibly TRBD2 on 6 matching bases. V lost 2 bases to trimming and J lost 5 bases, with 16 bases between them. Germline assignment: CDR1 SGHTA and CDR2 FQGNSA. CDR3 size: 16 residues. The CDR3 DNA sequence: TGTGCCAGCAGCTTACACGATAGTAGGAGGGACAATGAGCAGTTCTTC. Protein product: CASSLHDSRRDNEQFF.

This clone was recorded only once. The rearrangement links TRBV27 to TRBJ2-5; possibly TRBD2 for D (5 bases). CDR1 is MNHEY, CDR2 SMNVEV, per germline (reference sequence). V was shortened by 6 bases and J by 0 bases, with 14 bases between the two germline ends. The CDR3 totals 15 residues. This CDR3 is CASRTTTGNQETQYF. CDR3 nucleotides: TGTGCCAGCAGAACAACAACGGGGAACCAAGAGACCCAGTACTTC.

V gene TRBV4-2 combines with J gene TRBJ2-3; the match to TRBD2 covers 16 bases. There are 18 residues in the CDR3. V trimming: 4 bases; J trimming: 5 bases; junction bases outside the gene matches: 9. The germline gives CDR1 LGHNA, CDR2 YNFKEQ. This CDR3 reads CASSRSGTSGREVDTQYF. CDR3 sequence (DNA): TGTGCCAGCAGCCGGTCCGGGACTAGCGGGAGGGAGGTAGATACGCAGTATTTT.

V gene TRBV18 combines with J gene TRBJ2-5; D not resolved. The V gene lost 3 bases and the J gene lost 5 bases, with 16 bases spanning the gap. The CDR3 sequence is 15 residues long. Germline CDR1 reads KGHSH; CDR2 reads LQKENI. The CDR3 nucleotides are TGTGCCAGCTCACCGATGGGCCTTGTTTGGGAGACCCAGTACTTC. Its translation is CASSPMGLVWETQYF.